These 27 T cell receptor beta chains share one sample of origin, sequenced in a study of T cell responses to AZD1222 COVID-19 vaccine. Repertoires were generated with immunoSEQ multiplex PCR, while TCRdb's copy carries only in-frame clones and drops some. The sample yields 200,000 or so clones, almost 90% seen once. The sequenced sample was peripheral blood, obtained on day 0 of AZD1222 vaccination. Receptor source: an adult in good health.

This clone was seen just once. This chain links TRBV7-3 with TRBJ2-1, with TRBD2 matching over 9 bases. Germline trimming cut 5 bases from V and 5 bases from J; bases unmatched to any gene: 13. In germline, CDR1 is SGHTA, CDR2 FQGTGA. This CDR3 is built from 17 residues. CDR3 in DNA: TGTGCCAGCAGCCCCCAGCGGGGGCTAGCGGGAAACAATGAGCAGTTCTTC. The encoded protein is CASSPQRGLAGNNEQFF.

CDR3 sequence: CASTELRIGDTEAFF. For the CDR3, the DNA is TGTGCCAGCACCGAACTCAGGATCGGGGACACTGAAGCTTTCTTT. This sequence joins TRBV28 and TRBJ1-1; D is undetermined. The CDR3 covers 15 residues. The germline gives CDR1 MDHEN, CDR2 SYDVKM. V was shortened by 7 bases and J by 3 bases, with 18 bases between the two germline ends.

This clone was seen once. The chain joins TRBV28 to TRBJ2-7, with 9 bases aligning to TRBD2. Trimming removed 3 bases from V and 2 bases from J; junction bases left unmatched: 5. The CDR3 extends over 15 amino acids. The germline gives CDR1 MDHEN, CDR2 SYDVKM. Written as DNA, the CDR3 is TGTGCCAGCAGTTTCGATCCTAGCGGGGCCTACGAGCAGTACTTC. This translates into CASSFDPSGAYEQYF.

The CDR3 DNA follows: TGTGCCAGCAGCCAAAGCGTGGGACTAGCGGGGGGTACCCCCTACAATGAGCAGTTCTTC. This translates into CASSQSVGLAGGTPYNEQFF. The chain combines TRBV7-8 with TRBJ2-1; 15 nucleotides align to TRBD2. Germline CDR1 is SGHVS and CDR2 is FQNEAQ. The J segment lost 2 bases and the V segment lost 5 bases, leaving 13 bases of the junction unmatched. The CDR3 runs 20 residues. Complete variable domain (other parts from reference TRBV7-8 and TRBJ2-1): GAGVSQSPRYKVAKRGQDVALRCDPISGHVSLFWYQQALGQGPEFLTYFQNEAQLDKSGLPSDRFFAERPEGSVSTLKIQRTQQEDSAVYLCASSQSVGLAGGTPYNEQFFGPGTRLTVL.

The V call is TRBV15, the J call TRBJ1-4; 10 positions agree with TRBD1. Germline V gives CDR1 LNHNV, CDR2 YYDKDF (reference sequence). The CDR3 loop spans 18 amino acids. V shed 3 bases and J 0 bases; nucleotides not matched to a gene: 7. As DNA, the CDR3 is TGTGCCACCAGCAGGCATTGGGACAGGGGCTCAACTAATGAAAAACTGTTTTTT. It yields the protein CATSRHWDRGSTNEKLFF.

The rearrangement joins TRBV6-4 to TRBJ1-5, with D maybe TRBD1 (6 bases). The CDR3 is made up of 15 amino acids. Germline CDR1 MRHNA, CDR2 SNTAGT. Trimming stripped 6 bases from V and 2 bases from J, with 14 bases between. The CDR3 protein is CASRHREVGNQPQHF. CDR3 nucleotides: TGTGCCAGCAGGCACAGGGAAGTGGGCAATCAGCCCCAGCATTTT.

The CDR3 reads CSVDYRVSEAFF. The DNA of the CDR3 is TGCAGCGTTGATTACAGGGTCTCTGAAGCTTTCTTT. V gene TRBV29-1 combines with J gene TRBJ1-1; D perhaps matches TRBD1 (6 bases). This CDR3 contains 12 residues. From germline, CDR1 is SQVTM and CDR2 ANQGSEA. V shed 3 bases and J shed 6 bases, with 11 bases lying between them.

The V and J genes are TRBV4-3 and TRBJ1-1; D gene uncertain. V was cut by 3 bases and J by 3 bases, with 11 bases left in between. This CDR3 contains 14 residues. CDR1 LGHNA and CDR2 YSLEER come from the germline V gene. DNA for the CDR3: TGCGCCAGCAGCCATGTTTTGACGGACACTGAAGCTTTCTTT. It codes for CASSHVLTDTEAFF.

The rearrangement uses TRBV6-5 and TRBJ1-3; 7 nucleotides match TRBD1. The CDR3 has 13 amino acids. The germline V gene has CDR1 MNHEY and CDR2 SVGAGI. Losses at the gene ends were 6 bases for V and 16 bases for J; bases not matched to a gene: 15. The CDR3 spells CASRTHVKGGPYF. CDR3 DNA: TGTGCCAGCAGAACGCACGTAAAAGGGGGCCCCTATTTT.

This chain links TRBV30 with TRBJ1-4; no reliable D call. V lost 0 bases and J 7 bases, leaving 15 bases between the germline ends. The CDR3 is 15 amino acids. Per the germline V gene, CDR1 is GTSNPN and CDR2 is SVGIG (reference sequence). CDR3 DNA: TGTGCCTGGAGTGTATTACCGGGGTTGTCTGAAAAACTGTTTTTT. This codes for CAWSVLPGLSEKLFF.

V gene TRBV11-3 combines with J gene TRBJ2-2, with TRBD2 matching over 7 bases. The V and J ends lost 3 bases and 2 bases, in that order; junction bases with no gene match: 12. Germline CDR1 is SGHNT and CDR2 is YENEEA. CDR3 length: 18 residues. The CDR3 DNA follows: TGTGCCAGCAGCTTGGAAGCAGGGAGGGAGTTCAACACCGGGGAGCTGTTTTTT. Protein product: CASSLEAGREFNTGELFF.

This chain links TRBV29-1 with TRBJ1-2; 7 nucleotides line up with TRBD1. Per germline, CDR1 SQVTM and CDR2 ANQGSEA. The CDR3 consists of 12 residues. V lost 3 bases, J lost 5 bases, and 3 bases stayed unmatched. In nucleotides, the CDR3 is TGCAGCGTTGACGTGACAGGGTATGGCTACACCTTC. Encoded protein: CSVDVTGYGYTF.

The genes are TRBV19 and TRBJ1-5; TRBD1 might be the D (5 bases). The V end lost 7 bases, the J end lost 7 bases, and 14 bases lay between the germline ends. Germline V gene data show CDR1 as LNHDA and CDR2 as SQIVND (reference sequence). The CDR3 totals 13 residues. CDR3 in amino acids: CASTWGGVQPQHF. The CDR3, as DNA: TGTGCCAGTACCTGGGGAGGGGTGCAGCCCCAGCATTTT.

Turning to this clone: Other DNA sequences from this sample encode an identical CDR3 as well. CDR3 sequence (DNA): TGTGCCAGCAGTTACGGCGGGAACACTGAAGCTTTCTTT. This encodes CASSYGGNTEAFF. The chain recombines TRBV6-5 with TRBJ1-1; D is uncertain. The CDR3 runs 13 residues. CDR1 is MNHEY, CDR2 SVGAGI, per germline. The V gene lost 2 bases and the J gene lost 1 base, with 5 bases spanning the gap.

The V gene is TRBV10-3, the J gene TRBJ1-1; no clear D gene. The CDR3 extends over 15 amino acids. Germline V gives CDR1 ENHRY, CDR2 SYGVKD. Trimming removed 7 bases at V and 0 bases at J, with 15 bases between. In nucleotides, the CDR3 is TGTGCCATCACCTCTGAGGGTCTCATGAACACTGAAGCTTTCTTT. Its translation is CAITSEGLMNTEAFF.

This clone was recorded only once. The V call is TRBV24-1, the J call TRBJ2-5; D not certain. The germline V and J ends were trimmed by 1 base and 5 bases, with 4 bases remaining between them. Per germline, CDR1 KGHDR and CDR2 SFDVKD. This CDR3 region has 12 residues. The CDR3 spells CATSDLSETQYF. The CDR3 DNA follows: TGTGCCACCAGTGATTTATCGGAGACCCAGTACTTC.

This clone appeared a few times. The chain has TRBV11-1 and TRBJ2-1; no definite D call. The CDR3 is 14 residues long. Per the germline V gene, CDR1 is SGHAT and CDR2 is FQDESV (reference sequence). V was cut by 5 bases and J by 0 bases, with 8 bases left in between. This CDR3 is CASSLTRSYNEQFF. CDR3 DNA: TGTGCCAGCAGCCTGACTCGCTCCTACAATGAGCAGTTCTTC. The full variable domain, in which reference TRBV11-1 and TRBJ2-1 provide the parts outside the CDR3, is EAEVAQSPRYKITEKSQAVAFWCDPISGHATLYWYRQILGQGPELLVQFQDESVVDDSQLPKDRFSAERLKGVDSTLKIQPAELGDSAMYLCASSLTRSYNEQFFGPGTRLTVL.

This chain connects TRBV6-6 to TRBJ1-1; TRBD1 aligns across 10 bases. After removal of 4 bases from V and 3 bases from J, the junction contained 2 bases not matched to a gene. Germline V gene lookup returns CDR1 MNHNY and CDR2 SVGAGI (reference sequence). The CDR3 length is 14 residues. The CDR3 DNA sequence: TGTGCCAGCAGTTTGGACAGGGGGTACACTGAAGCTTTCTTT. This translates into CASSLDRGYTEAFF.

The V gene is TRBV28, the J gene TRBJ2-3; the match to TRBD2 covers 9 bases. The CDR3 has 15 amino acids. J lost 5 bases, V lost 6 bases, and 9 bases had no gene match. CDR1 is MDHEN and CDR2 is SYDVKM in the germline V gene. CDR3 sequence reads: CASRPGTSLGDTQYF. CDR3 coding DNA: TGTGCCAGCAGGCCAGGGACTAGCTTAGGAGATACGCAGTATTTT.

The chain combines TRBV6-5 with TRBJ1-1; 9 positions agree with TRBD1. With V trimmed by 6 bases and J by 3 bases, 5 bases remained unmatched. The V gene's germline CDR1 is MNHEY and CDR2 SVGAGI. The length of the CDR3 is 14 residues. The CDR3 is CASRMDRGDTEAFF. The CDR3 nucleotides are TGTGCCAGCAGGATGGACAGGGGTGACACTGAAGCTTTCTTT.

The chain links TRBV5-4 to TRBJ2-7; 9 positions match TRBD1. Germline values: CDR1 SGHNT, CDR2 YYREEE (reference sequence). The CDR3 covers 15 residues. With 3 bases clipped from V and 2 bases from J, the junction kept 6 bases outside the gene matches. This CDR3 is CASSSGQGPTYEQYF. The CDR3 region has the DNA TGTGCCAGCAGCTCGGGACAGGGCCCAACCTACGAGCAGTACTTC.

The J gene is TRBJ2-3, the V gene TRBV10-3, with 7 bases identical to TRBD1. V shed 6 bases and J 2 bases; nucleotides not matched to a gene: 11. The CDR3 length is 16 residues. From germline, CDR1 is ENHRY and CDR2 SYGVKD. CDR3 region: CAISLQQGYPTDTQYF. In nucleotides, the CDR3 is TGTGCCATCAGCCTACAACAGGGGTACCCCACAGATACGCAGTATTTT.

The chain joins TRBV7-3 to TRBJ1-6; tentatively, D is TRBD1 (6 bases). Germline loops: CDR1 SGHTA, CDR2 FQGTGA. V was clipped by 0 bases and J by 5 bases, with 8 bases between them. The CDR3 contains 15 residues. In DNA, the CDR3 is TGTGCCAGCAGCTTAACGACAGGACATAATTCACCCCTCCACTTT. It translates to CASSLTTGHNSPLHF.

The chain is built from TRBV4-3 and TRBJ2-3, with TRBD2 matching over 7 bases. The CDR3 length is 18 residues. Trimming at V came to 0 bases and at J to 0 bases, leaving 9 bases not matched to a gene. The germline V gene encodes CDR1 LGHNA and CDR2 YSLEER. CDR3 nucleotides: TGCGCCAGCAGCCAAGATCCAGCGGGGAGCTCTAGCACAGATACGCAGTATTTT. Its protein product is CASSQDPAGSSSTDTQYF.

This chain uses TRBV5-4 with TRBJ1-2; 9 bases fit TRBD1. The length of the CDR3 is 14 residues. V lost 6 bases, J lost 4 bases, and 7 bases stayed unmatched. In germline, CDR1 is SGHNT, CDR2 YYREEE (reference sequence). CDR3 nucleotides: TGTGCCAGCAAAAGACAGGGGGATTCCTATGGCTACACCTTC. Protein sequence: CASKRQGDSYGYTF.

This chain connects TRBV3-1 (or the pseudogene TRBV3-2) to TRBJ1-5, with D unclear. Germline CDR1 reads LGHDT; CDR2 reads YNNKEL (reference sequence). The CDR3 is made up of 13 amino acids. The V and J ends lost 4 bases and 0 bases respectively, with 4 bases between them. DNA of the CDR3: TGTGCCAGCAGCCGGTATAGCAATCAGCCCCAGCATTTT. It codes for CASSRYSNQPQHF.

This chain joins TRBV4-1 and TRBJ1-2; D is undetermined. The ends were cut back, 1 base at V and 5 bases at J, with 17 bases in the middle. The CDR3 spans 16 residues. CDR1 MGHRA and CDR2 YSYEKL come from the germline V gene. CDR3 nucleotides: TGCGCCAGCAGCCAAGTCCCGGGCCTTTCAGATTATGGCTACACCTTC. It encodes CASSQVPGLSDYGYTF.